These T cell receptor beta chains were read from a single sample in a study of blood T cell repertoires in COVID-19. Assay: immunoSEQ multiplex PCR; the TCRdb copy retains only in-frame clones and omits some. Here the sample spans around 15,000 clones, about 93% being singletons. The sample taken for sequencing was peripheral blood. All receptors come from a man aged 55 to 70 with active COVID-19. CDR3s include the opening cysteine and the closing phenylalanine or tryptophan.

TRBV4-2	TRBJ1-6	CASSQEAWQGGYNSPLHF
TRBV10-2	TRBJ2-7	CASRPTGRLSTYEQYF
TRBV15	TRBJ1-1	CATSRFTGETEAFF
TRBV27	TRBJ1-2	CASKLRQELNYGYTF
TRBV28	TRBJ1-1	CASREGGKEAFF
TRBV27	TRBJ2-1	CASSPDTYNEQFF
TRBV5-1	TRBJ2-2	CASSLGGANTGELFF
TRBV2	TRBJ1-1	CASREDSQNTEAFF
TRBV5-1	TRBJ2-5	CASSRSGEETQYF
TRBV27	TRBJ1-1	CASSLFQGNTEAFF
TRBV14	TRBJ1-3	CASSRALSSGNTIYF
TRBV5-1	TRBJ2-1	CASSGGLAGVHEQFF
TRBV9	TRBJ2-1	CASSALAGAGYNEQFF
TRBV5-4	TRBJ2-4	CASSLGDRGQRAKNIQYF
TRBV11-2	TRBJ2-4	CASSLSGGFAKNIQYF
TRBV5-8	TRBJ2-1	CASSLGLAGPLYNEQFF
TRBV18	TRBJ2-5	CASSSDRVETQYF
TRBV19	TRBJ1-1	CASSTMQGWNTEAFF
TRBV19	TRBJ2-7	CASSITGGEQYF
TRBV10-1	TRBJ1-6	CASSGSRDGTPLHF
TRBV5-6	TRBJ1-6	CASSFDRVDSPLHF
TRBV6-5	TRBJ1-2	CATNRNSGVYGYTF
TRBV19	TRBJ2-2	CASTDRGHTGELFF
TRBV11-2	TRBJ2-3	CASSLVRGTDTQYF
TRBV9	TRBJ1-5	CASSEGHHNQPQHF
TRBV9	TRBJ2-3	CASSVAPQTDTQYF
TRBV12-3/TRBV12-4	TRBJ1-5	CASSSGTGTPQHF
TRBV7-6	TRBJ1-5	CASSLAVSQGGNQPQHF
TRBV4-1	TRBJ2-5	CASSHLAGAALETQYF
TRBV19	TRBJ1-2	CASKGAYNYGYTF
TRBV19	TRBJ1-5	CASRYRDQPQHF